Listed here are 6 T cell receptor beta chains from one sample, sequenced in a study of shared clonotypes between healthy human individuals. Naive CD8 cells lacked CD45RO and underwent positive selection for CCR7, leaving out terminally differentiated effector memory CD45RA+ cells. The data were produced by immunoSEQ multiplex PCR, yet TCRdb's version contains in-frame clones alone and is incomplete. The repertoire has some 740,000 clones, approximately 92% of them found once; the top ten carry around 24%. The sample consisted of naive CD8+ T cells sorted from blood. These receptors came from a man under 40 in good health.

CDR3 protein: CASIQEGNQPQHF. The CDR3 nucleotides are TGTGCCAGCATCCAAGAGGGCAATCAGCCCCAGCATTTT. The V and J genes are TRBV28 and TRBJ1-5; no clear D. The CDR3 covers 13 residues. CDR1 MDHEN and CDR2 SYDVKM come from the germline V gene. Trimming took off 7 bases at V and 2 bases at J, with 9 bases between the two ends.

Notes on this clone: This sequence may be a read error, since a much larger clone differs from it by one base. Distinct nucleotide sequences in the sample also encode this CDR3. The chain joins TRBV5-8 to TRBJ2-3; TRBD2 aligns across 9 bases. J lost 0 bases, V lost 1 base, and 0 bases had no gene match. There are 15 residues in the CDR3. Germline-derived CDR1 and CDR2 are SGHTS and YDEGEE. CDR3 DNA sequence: TGTGCCAGCAGCTTGACTAGCGGGAGCACAGATACGCAGTATTTT. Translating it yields CASSLTSGSTDTQYF.

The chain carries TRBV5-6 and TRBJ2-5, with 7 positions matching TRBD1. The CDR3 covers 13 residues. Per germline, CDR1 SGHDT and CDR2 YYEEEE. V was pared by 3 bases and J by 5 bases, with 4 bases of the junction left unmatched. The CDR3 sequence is CASSSTGWETQYF. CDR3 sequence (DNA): TGTGCCAGCAGCTCGACAGGGTGGGAGACCCAGTACTTC.

This chain's CDR3 is CASSLVGQGYTDTQYF. As DNA, the CDR3 is TGTGCCAGCAGCTTGGTCGGACAGGGCTACACAGATACGCAGTATTTT. The rearrangement joins TRBV5-4 to TRBJ2-3, with 8 bases matching TRBD1. V lost 0 bases, J lost 2 bases, and 5 bases stayed unmatched. The germline V gene has CDR1 SGHNT and CDR2 YYREEE (reference sequence). The CDR3 has 16 amino acids. The whole variable domain, filled in from reference TRBV5-4 and TRBJ2-3, reads ETGVTQSPTHLIKTRGQQVTLRCSSQSGHNTVSWYQQALGQGPQFIFQYYREEENGRGNFPPRFSGLQFPNYSSELNVNALELDDSALYLCASSLVGQGYTDTQYFGPGTRLTVL.

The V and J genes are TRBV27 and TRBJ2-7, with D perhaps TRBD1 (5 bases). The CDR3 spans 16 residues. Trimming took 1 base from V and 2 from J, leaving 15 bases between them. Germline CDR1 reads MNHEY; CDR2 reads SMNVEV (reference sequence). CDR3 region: CASSLFTGRVPYEQYF. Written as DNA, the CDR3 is TGTGCCAGCAGTTTATTTACAGGAAGGGTCCCCTACGAGCAGTACTTC.

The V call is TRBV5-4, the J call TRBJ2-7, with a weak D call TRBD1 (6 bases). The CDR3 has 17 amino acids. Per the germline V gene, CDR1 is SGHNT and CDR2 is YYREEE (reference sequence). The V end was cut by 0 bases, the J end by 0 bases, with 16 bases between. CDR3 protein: CASSLVGRGPSSYEQYF. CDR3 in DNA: TGTGCCAGCAGCTTGGTCGGCAGGGGTCCCTCCTCCTACGAGCAGTACTTC.